One and the same sample provided the 13 T cell receptor beta chains below, sequenced in a study of CD8 T cells in Susac syndrome. Reverse transcription of about 0.45 to 1 ug RNA was carried out with random hexamers. TCRdb fed the immunoSEQ multiplex PCR reads into MiXCR, producing one record per CDR3 protein. Of 300,000 or so distinct CDR3 sequences in the sample, about 91% were seen once. Sequencing used CD4+ T cells from PBMCs. The origin of the receptors is a human donor with multiple sclerosis.

CDR3 sequence: CASSGAYTGDNQPQHF. The CDR3 bases are TGTGCCAGCAGTGGGGCCTATACAGGGGACAATCAGCCCCAGCATTTT. The rearrangement joins TRBV12-3 or TRBV12-4 to TRBJ1-5; 7 bases line up with TRBD1. The V and J ends lost 5 bases and 3 bases, in that order; junction bases with no gene match: 10. The CDR3 runs 16 residues.

This clonotype occurred a few times. CDR3 sequence: CASTPGGTEAFF. The CDR3, as DNA: TGTGCCAGCACCCCGGGGGGTACTGAAGCTTTCTTT. The gene calls are TRBV6-1 and TRBJ1-1, with a weak D call TRBD1 (5 bases). CDR1 is MNHNS, CDR2 SASEGT, per germline. The V end was cut by 7 bases, the J end by 5 bases, with 11 bases between. The length of the CDR3 is 12 residues.

This chain uses TRBV5-1 with TRBJ2-7, with D possibly being TRBD1 (6 bases). The CDR3 loop spans 15 amino acids. Germline CDR1 reads SGHRS; CDR2 reads YFSETQ. V lost 3 bases and J lost 7, with 20 bases in between. CDR3 DNA: TGCGCCAGCAGCTGGGGGAACAGACAGGTTGAGGAGCAGTACTTC. This translates into CASSWGNRQVEEQYF.

The chain combines TRBV27 with TRBJ2-2; no reliable D call. Trimming took 0 bases from V and 2 from J, leaving 7 bases between them. From germline, CDR1 is MNHEY and CDR2 SMNVEV (reference sequence). This CDR3 contains 15 residues. CDR3 DNA: TGTGCCAGCAGTTTATCTGGGCTCAACACCGGGGAGCTGTTTTTT. This encodes CASSLSGLNTGELFF.

The gene calls are TRBV7-3 and TRBJ2-3, with unresolved D. The germline V and J ends were trimmed by 1 base and 0 bases, with 8 bases remaining between them. The CDR3 totals 15 residues. Germline V gene sequence: CDR1 SGHTA, CDR2 FQGTGA. The CDR3 reads CASSLKVTSTDTQYF. CDR3 bases: TGTGCCAGCAGCTTAAAAGTTACTAGCACAGATACGCAGTATTTT.

This clonotype was seen only a few times. The J gene is TRBJ2-6, the V gene TRBV3-1; perhaps TRBD1 as D (5 bases). Germline CDR1 reads LGHDT; CDR2 reads YNNKEL (reference sequence). V lost 1 base, J lost 2 bases, and 6 bases lay in between. This CDR3 spans 15 amino acids. The CDR3 region has the DNA TGTGCCAGCAGCCAAGGCAGGGCTGGGGCCAACGTCCTGACTTTC. This translates into CASSQGRAGANVLTF. The variable domain in full, completed from reference TRBV3-1 and TRBJ2-6, reads DTAVSQTPKYLVTQMGNDKSIKCEQNLGHDTMYWYKQDSKKFLKIMFSYNNKELIINETVPNRFSPKSPDKAHLNLHINSLELGDSAVYFCASSQGRAGANVLTFGAGSRLTVL.

This sequence joins TRBV20-1 and TRBJ2-1; D ambiguous. The CDR3 length is 15 residues. Germline V gene sequence: CDR1 DFQATT, CDR2 SNEGSKA (reference sequence). V lost 3 bases to trimming and J lost 0 bases, with 12 bases between them. The CDR3 reads CSARTGPSSYNEQFF. Here the CDR3 DNA reads TGCAGTGCTAGGACTGGCCCTAGCTCCTACAATGAGCAGTTCTTC.

DNA for the CDR3: TGTGCCAGCAGTTACGGGGGCAGGGTTAACACTGAAGCTTTCTTT. Translation: CASSYGGRVNTEAFF. The chain carries TRBV6-6 and TRBJ1-1; D is perhaps TRBD1 (6 bases). Germline assignment: CDR1 MNHNY and CDR2 SVGAGI (reference sequence). V lost 2 bases, J lost 2 bases, and 12 bases lay in between. CDR3 size: 15 residues.

The genes are TRBV9 and TRBJ2-1; D might be TRBD2 (6 bases). The germline CDR1 and CDR2 sequences are SGDLS and YYNGEE. V dropped 3 bases and J dropped 5 bases, with 12 bases sitting between them. The CDR3 loop spans 14 amino acids. The CDR3 DNA follows: TGTGCCAGCAGCGGACTAGGCCACCACAATGAGCAGTTCTTC. Encoded protein: CASSGLGHHNEQFF.

The V gene is TRBV27, the J gene TRBJ2-5; 7 positions match TRBD1. J gave up 5 bases and V 5 bases, and 8 bases lay outside the gene matches. There are 14 residues in the CDR3. Germline loops: CDR1 MNHEY, CDR2 SMNVEV (reference sequence). The CDR3 loop reads CASSLNRGWETQYF. The CDR3 DNA is TGTGCCAGCAGTCTAAACAGGGGATGGGAGACCCAGTACTTC.

The chain has TRBV6-5 and TRBJ1-1; D is perhaps TRBD1 (6 bases). Germline V CDR1 and CDR2: MNHEY, SVGAGI. Trimming removed 6 bases at V and 2 bases at J, with 10 bases between. CDR3 length: 13 residues. CDR3 sequence (DNA): TGTGCCAGCAGCCGGACAGATAACACTGAAGCTTTCTTT. This encodes CASSRTDNTEAFF.

This chain links TRBV7-8 with TRBJ2-3; D is perhaps TRBD2 (6 bases). The CDR3 covers 16 residues. Trimming pared 5 bases from V and 0 bases from J, leaving 15 bases between. Germline V gene sequence: CDR1 SGHVS, CDR2 FQNEAQ. Written as DNA, the CDR3 is TGTGCCAGCAGCGCAACTAATAGCGGAAGCACAGATACGCAGTATTTT. Translating it yields CASSATNSGSTDTQYF.

V is TRBV19 and J is TRBJ1-5; D unresolved. Germline-derived CDR1 and CDR2 are LNHDA and SQIVND (reference sequence). V was shortened by 6 bases and J by 0 bases, with 9 bases between the two germline ends. The CDR3 is 14 amino acids. The CDR3, as DNA: TGTGCCAGTAGGAAGCAGAGTAGCAATCAGCCCCAGCATTTT. Translation: CASRKQSSNQPQHF.